Sequencing of this T cell receptor beta chain was carried out in a study of breast tumors, draining lymph nodes, adjacent tissues. Study-wide findings and caveats: Tumor TCR diversity was below lymph nodes but above nontumor tissue. Compared with basal-like, luminal-like tumors shared significantly more repertoire with nontumor tissue.

The sample holds many counts of this clonotype. The target antigen is unknown. Sequence at one end of the junction differs from germline and may be a read error. Axillary draining lymph nodes of breast cancer patients supplied the node samples. The CDR3 has 15 residues. The V gene's germline CDR1 is DFQATT and CDR2 SNEGSKA (reference sequence). TCRdb reanalysed the multiplex PCR reads using MiXCR and keeps one entry per CDR3 protein. The table has roughly 120,000 distinct CDR3 sequences, less than 20% seen once; the top ten hold roughly 3.5%. What was sequenced was axillary lymph node tissue. The rearrangement uses TRBV20-1 and TRBJ1-6; D is undetermined. This clonotype was sampled from a female donor with breast cancer. Some clones in this sample may be carry-over from other donors' samples. CDR3 sequence reads: CSVREHGRDNSPLHF. CDR3 coding DNA: TGCAGTGTTAGAGAACACGGGAGGGATAATTCACCCCTCCACTTT.